A selection of T cell receptor beta chains follows, all from one sample in a study of blood T cell repertoires in COVID-19. Assay: immunoSEQ multiplex PCR; the TCRdb copy retains only in-frame clones and omits some. The sample has about 210,000 clones; around four fifths are singletons. Sequencing was done on a sample of peripheral blood. The origin of the receptors is a man in his forties or fifties with active or convalescent COVID-19. Each CDR3 is given with its conserved first and last residue. The D gene is left open where the match is weak. Size values are once, few and many counts, or a class for expanded clones, and some rows have none.

clone_size j_call d_call v_call cdr3_nt cdr3_aa
- TRBJ2-3 TRBD2 TRBV4-1 TGCGCCAGCAGGAGCGGGAGAGGAACAGATACGCAGTATTTT CASRSGRGTDTQYF
few TRBJ2-7 - TRBV7-9 TGTGCCAGCAGCTTATCCCATAGCTACGAGCAGTACTTC CASSLSHSYEQYF
- TRBJ1-5 - TRBV9 TGTGCCAGCAGCTCCGGGAGGAATCAGCCCCAGCATTTT CASSSGRNQPQHF
- TRBJ2-7 - TRBV6-1 TGTGCCAGCAGTGAAAGCACAGGGTATTATGAGCAGTACTTC CASSESTGYYEQYF
- TRBJ2-3 - TRBV5-4 TGTGCCAGCAGCTTTTTTAGGGACACCCGACGGACAGATACGCAGTATTTT CASSFFRDTRRTDTQYF
- TRBJ2-3 TRBD2 TRBV4-1 TGCGCCAGCAGCCACGCTAGCGGGGGGCGGGTAGATACGCAGTATTTT CASSHASGGRVDTQYF
- TRBJ2-1 - TRBV4-1 TGCGCCAGCAGCCTACAGCATCTCTCCTACAATGAGCAGTTCTTC CASSLQHLSYNEQFF
- TRBJ1-3 TRBD1 TRBV6-6 TGTGCCAGCAGTCCACGGGACAGGCCTCGCTCTGGAAACACCATATATTTT CASSPRDRPRSGNTIYF
- TRBJ1-6 - TRBV12-3/TRBV12-4 TGTGCCAGCTCCGGTCAAGGGGGTTCACCCCTCCACTTT CASSGQGGSPLHF
- TRBJ1-2 - TRBV11-2 TGTGCCAGCAGCTTTGGAGGGGTCTATGGCTACACCTTC CASSFGGVYGYTF
- TRBJ1-3 TRBD1 TRBV5-1 TGCGCCAGCAGCCACGGACAGGTTGTGGCCTCTGGAAACACCATATATTTT CASSHGQVVASGNTIYF
- TRBJ2-7 TRBD2 TRBV7-2 TGTGCCAGCAGCAGCGGGGGGGCCTCTGGCTACGAGCAGTACTTC CASSSGGASGYEQYF